These T cell receptor beta chains were read from a single sample in a study of cytomegalovirus exposure and HLA in healthy donors. Method: immunoSEQ multiplex PCR; TCRdb's copy keeps in-frame clones and lacks some. The sample yields about 170,000 clones, roughly 80% seen once. The source material was PBMCs. Receptors originate from a female donor in good health and CMV-seronegative. CDR3s include the opening cysteine and the closing phenylalanine or tryptophan. D genes are given only for firm matches. Part of the rows lack a size; the others show once, few, many or a class for expanded clones.

NA	TRBV6-5	few	TRBJ2-1	TGTGCCAGCAGTTACGGGCCTGACTACAATGAGCAGTTCTTC	CASSYGPDYNEQFF
NA	TRBV19	NA	TRBJ1-2	TGTGCCAGTAGTCTCAGCAGGTCGAACTATGGCTACACCTTC	CASSLSRSNYGYTF
TRBD1	TRBV7-9	NA	TRBJ1-5	TGTGCCAGCAGCCGGACAGGGGGTAATCAGCCCCAGCATTTT	CASSRTGGNQPQHF
TRBD1	TRBV5-1	NA	TRBJ1-4	TGCGCCAGCAGCTCAGCCCTGACAGGGGGCAATAGTGAAAAACTGTTTTTT	CASSSALTGGNSEKLFF
NA	TRBV5-6	NA	TRBJ1-2	TGTGCCAGCAGCTTGGTTCAAAACTATGGCTACACCTTC	CASSLVQNYGYTF
TRBD1	TRBV28	NA	TRBJ1-5	TGTGCCAGCTCGACGAGGCAGGGGGTTAGCAATCAGCCCCAGCATTTT	CASSTRQGVSNQPQHF
NA	TRBV7-2	NA	TRBJ1-1	TGTGCCAGCAGCTTAGCCAGGGCCTCGAGCACTGAAGCTTTCTTT	CASSLARASSTEAFF
NA	TRBV29-1	NA	TRBJ2-1	TGCAGCGCTGCAACATCCTACAATGAGCAGTTCTTC	CSAATSYNEQFF
NA	TRBV27	few	TRBJ1-6	TGTGCCAGCAGTTTCTCGACGGGAACAGCCTATAATTCACCCCTCCACTTT	CASSFSTGTAYNSPLHF
NA	TRBV20-1	NA	TRBJ2-3	TGCAGTGCGGGAGGAAGGGATACGCAGTATTTT	CSAGGRDTQYF
NA	TRBV7-8	NA	TRBJ2-7	TGTGCCAGCAGCCACTTTGGTGCCGAGCAGTACTTC	CASSHFGAEQYF
TRBD1	TRBV13	NA	TRBJ1-1	TGTGCCAGCCGGACAGGGATGAACACTGAAGCTTTCTTT	CASRTGMNTEAFF
TRBD1	TRBV10-3	NA	TRBJ2-7	TGTGCCATCGCCGCGGGACAGGGCGGCCCCTACGAGCAGTACTTC	CAIAAGQGGPYEQYF
NA	TRBV19	NA	TRBJ1-3	TGTGCCAGTAGTACTGGCAGTTCTGGAAACACCATATATTTT	CASSTGSSGNTIYF
NA	TRBV9	few	TRBJ1-2	TGTGCCAGCAGCGTAACCCCGGCGGCAAACTATGGCTACACCTTC	CASSVTPAANYGYTF
TRBD1	TRBV19	NA	TRBJ1-5	TGTGCCAGTAGCTTAACGACAGGGGGCGGCGGCAATCAGCCCCAGCATTTT	CASSLTTGGGGNQPQHF
NA	TRBV11-3	NA	TRBJ2-7	TGTGCCAGCAGCCCCGGGGGGCAGGGTTCCTACGAGCAGTACTTC	CASSPGGQGSYEQYF
TRBD1	TRBV2	NA	TRBJ1-2	TGTGCCAGCAGTGTACGACAGGGTCGGAACTATGGCTACACCTTC	CASSVRQGRNYGYTF
NA	TRBV6-4	few	TRBJ2-2	TGTGCCAGCAGTGAACGGGAGTCCGGGGAGCTGTTTTTT	CASSERESGELFF
NA	TRBV19	NA	TRBJ2-7	TGTGCCAGTAGAGAGGACAGCAACTACGAGCAGTACTTC	CASREDSNYEQYF
NA	TRBV27	few	TRBJ1-1	TGTGCCAGCAGTTTAATTGCGCGAAGCAACACTGAAGCTTTCTTT	CASSLIARSNTEAFF
TRBD1	TRBV18	NA	TRBJ2-7	TGTGCCAGCTCACCGGGACAGGGACGTTACGAGCAGTACTTC	CASSPGQGRYEQYF
NA	TRBV5-6	NA	TRBJ2-7	TGTGCCAGCAGCTTGGGGTCTGGGGGCTGGTACGAGCAGTACTTC	CASSLGSGGWYEQYF
TRBD1	TRBV5-1	few	TRBJ2-3	TGCGCCAGCAGCTTGTATGACAGGGTGACAGATACGCAGTATTTT	CASSLYDRVTDTQYF
TRBD1	TRBV27	NA	TRBJ2-7	TGTGCCAGCGGGACAGGACACTACGAGCAGTACTTC	CASGTGHYEQYF
NA	TRBV19	few	TRBJ1-5	TGTGCCAGTAGGCGGGGGGAAGGCGGGCCCCAGCATTTT	CASRRGEGGPQHF
NA	TRBV5-8	NA	TRBJ2-3	TGTGCCAGCAGCTTGGCCAAAGTTCCGGGAACAGATACGCAGTATTTT	CASSLAKVPGTDTQYF